The clone carrying this T cell receptor beta chain has a count of ten or more. The CDR3 regions of TCR beta were amplified from RNA transcripts. The TCR CDR3 first-round RT-PCR relied on the HTBI primer set. TCRdb processed the multiplex PCR reads anew with MiXCR; each CDR3 protein has one entry. The sample holds about 510,000 distinct CDR3 sequences, approximately 48% seen once. The data are from a study of T cells in Graves' hyperthyroidism and ophthalmopathy. Trimming shortened V by 0 bases and J by 1 base, and 10 bases separated the two germline ends. Germline V gives CDR1 SGHRS, CDR2 YFSETQ. This CDR3 spans 15 amino acids.

The receptor was isolated from an adult woman with Graves' disease, either hyperthyroidism or ophthalmopathy (not recorded which). The genes are TRBV5-1 and TRBJ1-1, with no clear D. The sequencing input was peripheral blood or thyroid tissue (not recorded which). The CDR3 DNA is TGCGCCAGCAGCTTGGAGATCTCGCAGAACACTGAAGCTTTCTTT. Translated, it gives CASSLEISQNTEAFF.